This TCR beta chain originates from a study of cytomegalovirus exposure and HLA in healthy donors. General study results and limits: Serostatus for CMV was the only available immune exposure information. Later, TCR association rates were found to vary by HLA locus, highest for DRB1 and lowest for HLA-C.

PCR primers comprised 60 Vbeta and 13 Jbeta primers. The table came from immunoSEQ multiplex PCR; TCRdb's copy has only in-frame clones and leaves some out. Its table records roughly 50,000 clones. Germline trimming cut 5 bases from V and 2 bases from J; bases unmatched to any gene: 4. Germline assignment: CDR1 MNHNY and CDR2 SVGAGI (reference sequence). The CDR3 covers 14 residues. As regards this clone: The antigen is unknown. The CDR3 carries no conserved terminal phenylalanine or tryptophan, so it likely arises from a read error.

Samples came from healthy bone marrow donors. Material for sequencing was PBMCs. The sequence was collected from a woman aged 60-75 years in good health and CMV-seropositive. This rearrangement joins TRBV6-6 to TRBJ2-7; 9 bases are shared with TRBD1. The CDR3 sequence is CASSGWDRAYEQYL. The CDR3 DNA sequence: TGTGCCAGCAGTGGTTGGGACAGGGCCTACGAGCAGTACCTC.